This T cell receptor (beta chain) was recovered during a study of blood T cell repertoires in COVID-19. The CDR3 covers 14 residues. CDR1 and CDR2 (germline): LNHDA, SQIVND (reference sequence). Deletions cut 7 bases from V and 5 bases from J, with 12 bases between. The repertoire was sequenced with immunoSEQ multiplex PCR; TCRdb's copy has only in-frame clones and lacks some. The sample consists of about 160,000 clones, around 92% of them appearing once. This clone was picked up a small number of times. Specimen: peripheral blood. This chain links TRBV19 with TRBJ1-6; a possible D gene is TRBD1 (5 bases). This TCR came from a man aged 60-69 years with acute or convalescent COVID-19. CDR3 protein: CASKGERDNSPLHF. CDR3 nucleotide sequence: TGTGCCAGTAAAGGGGAACGGGATAATTCACCCCTCCACTTT.